These 31 T cell receptor beta chains came from one sample sequenced in a study of radiotherapy plus CTLA-4 blockade in lung cancer. Assay: immunoSEQ multiplex PCR; the TCRdb copy retains only in-frame clones and omits some. The table includes about 97,000 clones, roughly 74% detected once. The material was peripheral blood, obtained from a patient treated with radiotherapy plus ipilimumab. The receptor source for this set is a human donor with non-small cell lung cancer who had a partial response to radiotherapy plus ipilimumab. Some clones in this sample may be carry-over from other donors' samples.

The chain joins TRBV7-9 to TRBJ2-1; 9 nucleotides align to TRBD1. CDR3 length: 18 amino acids. Germline values: CDR1 SEHNR, CDR2 FQNEAQ (reference sequence). V lost 3 bases and J lost 4; bases outside the gene matches: 13. CDR3 loop: CASSFRDRESGLYNEQFF. The CDR3, as DNA: TGTGCCAGCAGCTTCCGGGACAGGGAGAGTGGACTATACAATGAGCAGTTCTTC.

The sample holds one count of this clone. The V and J genes are TRBV5-1 and TRBJ2-6; 11 bases map to TRBD1. V lost 3 bases, J lost 4 bases, and 9 bases stayed unmatched. CDR1 and CDR2 from the germline V gene are SGHRS and YFSETQ. This CDR3 comprises 18 residues. CDR3 nucleotide sequence: TGCGCCAGCAGCTGGACAGGGGGCCCCGGAGCGGGGGCCAACGTCCTGACTTTC. Its translation is CASSWTGGPGAGANVLTF. The entire variable domain, with the rest obtained from reference TRBV5-1 and TRBJ2-6, is as follows: KAGVTQTPRYLIKTRGQQVTLSCSPISGHRSVSWYQQTPGQGLQFLFEYFSETQRNKGNFPGRFSGRQFSNSRSEMNVSTLELGDSALYLCASSWTGGPGAGANVLTFGAGSRLTVL.

The chain has TRBV25-1 and TRBJ1-2; D ambiguous. Germline lookup yields CDR1 MGHDK and CDR2 SYGVNS. CDR3 length: 12 residues. V lost 2 bases, J lost 4 bases, and 5 bases lay in between. The CDR3 DNA reads TGTGCCAGCAGTGAAGTCAGCTATGGCTACACCTTC. This codes for CASSEVSYGYTF.

The chain links TRBV29-1 to TRBJ2-1, with 11 nucleotides matching TRBD2. The V and J ends lost 7 bases and 2 bases, in that order; junction bases with no gene match: 13. Germline V lookup: CDR1 SQVTM, CDR2 ANQGSEA. This CDR3 is built from 17 residues. The CDR3 protein is CSGTGTSGQGAYNEQFF. The CDR3 nucleotides are TGCAGCGGCACCGGGACTAGCGGTCAGGGGGCCTACAATGAGCAGTTCTTC.

This chain uses TRBV7-3 with TRBJ1-2; TRBD1 agrees at 9 bases. Germline V gene lookup returns CDR1 SGHTA and CDR2 FQGTGA. The CDR3 is made up of 15 amino acids. The V and J ends lost 5 bases and 5 bases, in that order; junction bases with no gene match: 9. CDR3 sequence (DNA): TGTGCCAGCAGCCTAAATGCCGGGACAGGGTATGGCTACACCTTC. Amino acid sequence: CASSLNAGTGYGYTF.

J is TRBJ2-4 and V is TRBV19; D might be TRBD1 (6 bases). V was shortened by 6 bases and J by 5 bases, with 17 bases between the two germline ends. From germline, CDR1 is LNHDA and CDR2 SQIVND (reference sequence). CDR3 length: 15 amino acids. This CDR3 is CASSRNRDTQNIQYF. Written as DNA, the CDR3 is TGTGCCAGTAGCAGAAACCGGGACACCCAAAACATTCAGTACTTC. Full variable domain (rest looked up from reference TRBV19 and TRBJ2-4): DGGITQSPKYLFRKEGQNVTLSCEQNLNHDAMYWYRQDPGQGLRLIYYSQIVNDFQKGDIAEGYSVSREKKESFPLTVTSAQKNPTAFYLCASSRNRDTQNIQYFGAGTRLSVL.

V usage is TRBV28 and J usage is TRBJ2-4, with 13 bases matching TRBD2. Germline CDR1 is MDHEN and CDR2 is SYDVKM. The CDR3 has 18 amino acids. The J segment lost 4 bases and the V segment lost 4 bases, leaving 10 bases of the junction unmatched. The CDR3 DNA follows: TGTGCCAGCAGTTCTCTAACCCCGACTAGCGGGGGGAAAAACATTCAGTACTTC. It codes for CASSSLTPTSGGKNIQYF.

The chain has TRBV2 and TRBJ1-3; D gene ambiguous. There are 15 residues in the CDR3. Germline lookup yields CDR1 SNHLY and CDR2 FYNNEI. With 6 bases removed from V and 1 base from J, the gap between germline ends came to 13 bases. For the CDR3, the DNA is TGTGCCAGCAGCCCTAGCGTTGGTTCTGGAAACACCATATATTTT. Encoded protein: CASSPSVGSGNTIYF.

The chain uses TRBV9 and TRBJ2-2, with 11 nucleotides matching TRBD2. There are 16 residues in the CDR3. The ends lost 2 bases at V and 0 bases at J; junction bases unmatched: 0. The germline V gene encodes CDR1 SGDLS and CDR2 YYNGEE. The CDR3 DNA reads TGTGCCAGCAGCGTGACTAGCGGGGCGAACACCGGGGAGCTGTTTTTT. This codes for CASSVTSGANTGELFF.

In its sample, this clone was seen a few times. The CDR3 bases are TGCGCCAGCAGCCGTCAGGGGACGGAATCTAACTATGGCTACACCTTC. This sequence encodes CASSRQGTESNYGYTF. The V and J genes are TRBV4-1 and TRBJ1-2; D is possibly TRBD1 (6 bases). V was clipped by 4 bases and J by 0 bases, with 15 bases between them. Germline V gene sequence: CDR1 MGHRA, CDR2 YSYEKL. CDR3 size: 16 residues.

This clone has more than one count but fewer than ten. This chain joins TRBV4-1 and TRBJ2-7, with D possibly matching TRBD2 (5 bases). This CDR3 region has 15 residues. V was shortened by 6 bases and J by 4 bases, with 19 bases between the two germline ends. Germline CDR1 is MGHRA and CDR2 is YSYEKL. The CDR3 DNA sequence: TGCGCCAGCAGGCACACCCCGGGAACTCAGTACGAGCAGTACTTC. This sequence encodes CASRHTPGTQYEQYF.

V and J are TRBV28 and TRBJ2-1; 10 positions match TRBD2. The CDR3 is 14 residues long. Germline V lookup: CDR1 MDHEN, CDR2 SYDVKM. Trimming took 8 bases from V and 4 from J; bases not matched to a gene: 5. The DNA for the CDR3 is TGTGCCAGCGGCCTAGCGGGAGTGTACAATGAGCAGTTCTTC. Translated, it gives CASGLAGVYNEQFF.

The rearrangement joins TRBV27 to TRBJ2-5, with 9 bases fitting TRBD2. The V and J ends lost 4 bases and 3 bases, in that order; junction bases with no gene match: 3. Germline loops: CDR1 MNHEY, CDR2 SMNVEV (reference sequence). The CDR3 length is 14 residues. CDR3 sequence reads: CASSSAGGKETQYF. Written as DNA, the CDR3 is TGTGCCAGCAGTTCAGCGGGGGGAAAAGAGACCCAGTACTTC.

The chain joins TRBV28 to TRBJ2-7; 13 bases fit TRBD2. V gave up 7 bases and J gave up 4 bases; unmatched junction bases: 10. CDR1 is MDHEN and CDR2 is SYDVKM in the germline V gene. The length of the CDR3 is 16 residues. CDR3: CASKLAGGSRMYEQYF. The CDR3 nucleotides are TGTGCCAGCAAACTAGCGGGGGGGAGCAGAATGTACGAGCAGTACTTC.

CDR3 amino acids: CASSQASDWNYEQYF. CDR3 coding DNA: TGTGCCAGCAGCCAAGCCTCGGACTGGAACTACGAGCAGTACTTC. This rearrangement joins TRBV4-2 to TRBJ2-7; a possible D gene is TRBD2 (5 bases). The CDR3 extends over 15 amino acids. From germline, CDR1 is LGHNA and CDR2 YNFKEQ. Trimming pared 1 base from V and 3 bases from J, leaving 13 bases between.

A few counts support this clone. This chain joins TRBV18 and TRBJ2-2, with D tentatively TRBD2 (7 bases). CDR1 and CDR2 (germline): KGHSH, LQKENI. Trimming took 4 bases from V and 0 from J, leaving 12 bases between them. The CDR3 has 16 amino acids. The CDR3, as DNA: TGTGCCAGCTCACGGGGGGGCCACCCGAACACCGGGGAGCTGTTTTTT. Its translation: CASSRGGHPNTGELFF. Full variable domain (outside the CDR3, taken from reference TRBV18 and TRBJ2-2): NAGVMQNPRHLVRRRGQEARLRCSPMKGHSHVYWYRQLPEEGLKFMVYLQKENIIDESGMPKERFSAEFPKEGPSILRIQQVVRGDSAAYFCASSRGGHPNTGELFFGEGSRLTVL.

The chain has TRBV5-1 and TRBJ2-5; 9 nucleotides match TRBD1. The germline gives CDR1 SGHRS, CDR2 YFSETQ. The CDR3 covers 14 residues. Losses at the gene ends were 4 bases for V and 5 bases for J; bases not matched to a gene: 6. The CDR3 nucleotides read TGCGCCAGCAGCCTACAGGGGGCGCGGGAGACCCAGTACTTC. This codes for CASSLQGARETQYF.

This chain connects TRBV5-1 to TRBJ2-5; 9 positions agree with TRBD2. Germline V CDR1 and CDR2: SGHRS, YFSETQ. The CDR3 sequence is 15 residues long. V shed 0 bases and J 5 bases; nucleotides not matched to a gene: 5. CDR3 protein: CASSLASGIWETQYF. CDR3 DNA sequence: TGCGCCAGCAGCTTGGCTAGCGGGATATGGGAGACCCAGTACTTC.

The CDR3 DNA is TGCGCCAGCAGCCTCCGGGACACAACTGTCTACGAGCAGTACTTC. It encodes CASSLRDTTVYEQYF. The J gene is TRBJ2-7, the V gene TRBV5-1; a possible D gene is TRBD1 (6 bases). The CDR3 length is 15 residues. V gave up 4 bases and J gave up 3 bases, with 17 bases separating them. CDR1 SGHRS and CDR2 YFSETQ come from the germline V gene.

This clone was found a few times. This specimen includes other DNA sequences encoding the same CDR3. The rearrangement links TRBV7-2 to TRBJ2-1; 10 nucleotides match TRBD2. This CDR3 contains 15 residues. Trimming removed 1 base from V and 4 bases from J; junction bases left unmatched: 1. Germline loops: CDR1 SGHTA, CDR2 FQGNSA. DNA for the CDR3: TGTGCCAGCAGCTTAGTAGCGGGAGGATACAATGAGCAGTTCTTC. Translated: CASSLVAGGYNEQFF. The whole variable domain, filled in from reference TRBV7-2 and TRBJ2-1, reads GAGVSQSPSNKVTEKGKDVELRCDPISGHTALYWYRQSLGQGLEFLIYFQGNSAPDKSGLPSDRFSAERTGGSVSTLTIQRTQQEDSAVYLCASSLVAGGYNEQFFGPGTRLTVL.

The chain combines TRBV7-8 with TRBJ2-3; 7 positions agree with TRBD1. Germline loops: CDR1 SGHVS, CDR2 FQNEAQ. With 5 bases clipped from V and 6 bases from J, the junction kept 5 bases outside the gene matches. CDR3 length equals 13 residues. The CDR3 is CASSIGTADTQYF. The CDR3 DNA is TGTGCCAGCAGCATAGGGACAGCCGATACGCAGTATTTT. The full variable domain, with the rest looked up from reference TRBV7-8 and TRBJ2-3, is GAGVSQSPRYKVAKRGQDVALRCDPISGHVSLFWYQQALGQGPEFLTYFQNEAQLDKSGLPSDRFFAERPEGSVSTLKIQRTQQEDSAVYLCASSIGTADTQYFGPGTRLTVL.

The chain uses TRBV5-1 and TRBJ2-7, with 11 bases lining up with TRBD1. The CDR3 is made up of 16 amino acids. V lost 2 bases, J lost 3 bases, and 7 bases stayed unmatched. CDR1 is SGHRS, CDR2 YFSETQ, per germline. The CDR3 spells CASSLAGQGAYYEQYF. As DNA, the CDR3 is TGCGCCAGCAGCTTAGCTGGACAGGGGGCGTACTACGAGCAGTACTTC.

This sequence joins TRBV28 and TRBJ2-3, with 8 bases lining up with TRBD2. Germline V lookup: CDR1 MDHEN, CDR2 SYDVKM. V lost 10 bases, J lost 4 bases, and 7 bases stayed unmatched. The CDR3 is 13 residues long. The chain's CDR3 is CAILKRGPDTQYF. The CDR3 region has the DNA TGTGCCATCCTAAAGCGGGGGCCAGATACGCAGTATTTT.

The chain has TRBV19 and TRBJ2-2; TRBD1 matches at 9 bases. From germline, CDR1 is LNHDA and CDR2 SQIVND (reference sequence). Germline trimming cut 8 bases from V and 0 bases from J; bases unmatched to any gene: 16. The CDR3 extends over 19 amino acids. This CDR3 is CASAPHGKGQGSNTGELFF. DNA of the CDR3: TGTGCCAGTGCCCCCCACGGGAAGGGACAGGGTTCGAACACCGGGGAGCTGTTTTTT.

This chain uses TRBV6-5 with TRBJ2-7, with 15 bases aligning to TRBD2. There are 15 residues in the CDR3. In germline, CDR1 is MNHEY, CDR2 SVGAGI. The V segment lost 0 bases and the J segment 6 bases; nucleotides outside the gene matches: 0. The CDR3 sequence: CASSYSGLAGGEQYF. CDR3 coding DNA: TGTGCCAGCAGTTACTCGGGACTAGCGGGAGGCGAGCAGTACTTC.

The chain is built from TRBV5-1 and TRBJ2-1; 13 bases line up with TRBD2. CDR1 and CDR2 from the germline V gene are SGHRS and YFSETQ. This CDR3 has 16 residues. Germline trimming cut 2 bases from V and 5 bases from J; bases unmatched to any gene: 4. CDR3 amino acids: CASSFPGLAGNNEQFF. The CDR3 DNA is TGCGCCAGCAGCTTCCCGGGACTAGCGGGAAACAATGAGCAGTTCTTC.

The J gene is TRBJ1-1, the V gene TRBV28; 7 positions agree with TRBD1. CDR3 length equals 14 residues. Per germline, CDR1 MDHEN and CDR2 SYDVKM. Unmatched junction bases numbered 2, after V lost 3 bases and J lost 1 base. For the CDR3, the DNA is TGTGCCAGCAGTTTGACAGGGTCGAACACTGAAGCTTTCTTT. Its protein is CASSLTGSNTEAFF. Full variable domain (missing parts from reference TRBV28 and TRBJ1-1): DVKVTQSSRYLVKRTGEKVFLECVQDMDHENMFWYRQDPGLGLRLIYFSYDVKMKEKGDIPEGYSVSREKKERFSLILESASTNQTSMYLCASSLTGSNTEAFFGQGTRLTVV.

CDR3 DNA: TGTGCCAGCAGTTCACTAGACCAAGAGACCCAGTACTTC. Residues: CASSSLDQETQYF. The chain joins TRBV27 to TRBJ2-5; tentative D call: TRBD2 (5 bases). CDR3 length equals 13 residues. V was shortened by 4 bases and J by 0 bases, with 6 bases between the two germline ends. The germline gives CDR1 MNHEY, CDR2 SMNVEV (reference sequence).

This clone has only a few counts. The chain couples TRBV13 to TRBJ2-7, with 10 bases fitting TRBD1. CDR3 length: 16 amino acids. The germline V gene has CDR1 PRHDT and CDR2 FYEKMQ (reference sequence). V shed 4 bases, J shed 3 bases, and the junction held 9 bases outside the gene matches. The CDR3 DNA reads TGTGCCAGCAGCTCAAGCCGAGGACAGGGGGGCTACGAGCAGTACTTC. Translating it yields CASSSSRGQGGYEQYF.

This clone was detected only a few times. The J gene is TRBJ2-7, the V gene TRBV19; 10 nucleotides line up with TRBD2. CDR3 size: 15 residues. V lost 1 base and J lost 3; bases outside the gene matches: 3. Germline assignment: CDR1 LNHDA and CDR2 SQIVND (reference sequence). The CDR3 here is CASSIASSGSYEQYF. CDR3 DNA sequence: TGTGCCAGTAGTATAGCGTCTAGCGGGAGCTACGAGCAGTACTTC.

The V call is TRBV28, the J call TRBJ2-7; 8 bases are shared with TRBD1. V was clipped by 5 bases and J by 3 bases; unmatched bases: 12. The CDR3 is 16 amino acids. Germline values: CDR1 MDHEN, CDR2 SYDVKM. CDR3 bases: TGTGCCAGCAGTCCCTGGGCGGACAGGGCTAGCTACGAGCAGTACTTC. It specifies CASSPWADRASYEQYF.